A single sample gave rise to the 26 T cell receptor beta chains below, sequenced in a study of cytomegalovirus exposure and HLA in healthy donors. Primers: 60 Vbeta forward and 13 Jbeta reverse. TCRdb's copy holds only in-frame clones and misses some; the assay was immunoSEQ multiplex PCR. The sample contains 100,000 or so clones, about three quarters of which appear only once. Sequencing input: PBMCs. The receptors stem from a middle-aged woman in good health and CMV-seropositive.

This clone has just one count. The chain carries TRBV6-5 and TRBJ1-1; 8 bases match TRBD1. The CDR3 loop spans 12 amino acids. The V and J ends lost 6 bases and 8 bases, in that order; junction bases with no gene match: 5. Germline V gene sequence: CDR1 MNHEY, CDR2 SVGAGI. The CDR3 sequence is CASRGQGAEAFF. The CDR3 DNA follows: TGTGCCAGCAGGGGGCAGGGGGCCGAAGCTTTCTTT.

This rearrangement joins TRBV10-3 to TRBJ2-7; tentative D call: TRBD1 (5 bases). The germline CDR1 and CDR2 sequences are ENHRY and SYGVKD. This CDR3 region has 14 residues. V lost 4 bases and J 5 bases, leaving 15 bases between the germline ends. The CDR3: CAISGKGSGDEQYF. CDR3 coding DNA: TGTGCCATCAGTGGTAAGGGGTCAGGAGACGAGCAGTACTTC.

The chain links TRBV27 to TRBJ1-5; 7 positions match TRBD1. The V and J ends lost 6 bases and 3 bases, in that order; junction bases with no gene match: 11. The germline V gene has CDR1 MNHEY and CDR2 SMNVEV (reference sequence). The CDR3 extends over 16 amino acids. The CDR3 DNA follows: TGTGCCAGCAGGGTGTCAAGGGGGCTTTTCAATCAGCCCCAGCATTTT. This encodes CASRVSRGLFNQPQHF.

V is TRBV28 and J is TRBJ1-6; the D gene is possibly TRBD1 (6 bases). CDR1 MDHEN and CDR2 SYDVKM come from the germline V gene. V lost 2 bases to trimming and J lost 7 bases, with 12 bases between them. The CDR3 spans 15 residues. The CDR3 sequence is CASSLEDSKNSPLHF. CDR3 DNA sequence: TGTGCCAGCAGTTTAGAGGACAGTAAAAATTCACCCCTCCACTTT.

The chain employs TRBV5-1 and TRBJ2-5; 7 nucleotides agree with TRBD2. Per the germline V gene, CDR1 is SGHRS and CDR2 is YFSETQ. J lost 3 bases, V lost 0 bases, and 8 bases had no gene match. CDR3 length: 16 amino acids. In DNA, the CDR3 is TGCGCCAGCAGCTTGGGTCGGGGGGTATACGAAGAGACCCAGTACTTC. It specifies CASSLGRGVYEETQYF. Looking up the rest from reference TRBV5-1 and TRBJ2-5 gives the full variable domain: KAGVTQTPRYLIKTRGQQVTLSCSPISGHRSVSWYQQTPGQGLQFLFEYFSETQRNKGNFPGRFSGRQFSNSRSEMNVSTLELGDSALYLCASSLGRGVYEETQYFGPGTRLLVL.

This chain joins TRBV4-3 and TRBJ1-5, with a possible D match to TRBD1 (5 bases). Trimming cost V 4 bases and J 6 bases, with 19 bases left between them. This CDR3 contains 16 residues. Looked up from germline, CDR1 is LGHNA and CDR2 is YSLEER. CDR3 sequence (DNA): TGCGCCAGCAGCCCTAAAGTGGAGGGGTCCGGTCAGCCCCAGCATTTT. This gives the protein CASSPKVEGSGQPQHF.

This clone was seen a handful of times. The CDR3: CASSLGQGDYGYTF. CDR3 in DNA: TGCGCCAGCAGCTTGGGGCAGGGTGACTATGGCTACACCTTC. V and J are TRBV5-1 and TRBJ1-2; maybe TRBD1 (5 bases). Deletions cut 0 bases from V and 3 bases from J, with 9 bases between. Looked up from germline, CDR1 is SGHRS and CDR2 is YFSETQ. The length of the CDR3 is 14 residues.

The CDR3 bases are TGTGCCAGCAGCCAAGAAAGGGCAGGGGGCCGGGGAACCCAGTACTTC. Encoded protein: CASSQERAGGRGTQYF. The chain links TRBV4-2 to TRBJ2-5, with TRBD1 matching over 8 bases. The germline gives CDR1 LGHNA, CDR2 YNFKEQ. Trimming at V came to 0 bases and at J to 8 bases, leaving 11 bases not matched to a gene. The CDR3 consists of 16 residues.

The rearrangement uses TRBV28 and TRBJ2-2; the match to TRBD2 covers 10 bases. With V trimmed by 2 bases and J by 6 bases, 3 bases remained unmatched. This CDR3 is built from 15 residues. Germline CDR1 reads MDHEN; CDR2 reads SYDVKM. The chain's CDR3 is CASSLGLAGAGELFF. CDR3 bases: TGTGCCAGCAGTTTAGGGCTAGCGGGGGCCGGGGAGCTGTTTTTT.

This clone was picked up a small number of times. V and J are TRBV10-3 and TRBJ1-1; TRBD1 is a possible D gene (5 bases). V lost 3 bases, J lost 0 bases, and 14 bases lay in between. The CDR3 has 16 amino acids. Per germline, CDR1 ENHRY and CDR2 SYGVKD. The CDR3 coding sequence is TGTGCCATCAGTGATATGGGGGGAATACTGAACACTGAAGCTTTCTTT. The encoded protein is CAISDMGGILNTEAFF.

The genes are TRBV5-1 and TRBJ2-5; 7 bases are a match to TRBD1. Matching the DNA end better, TRBJ2-7 makes the J call doubtful. The CDR3 contains 13 residues. Per germline, CDR1 SGHRS and CDR2 YFSETQ. CDR3 nucleotide sequence: TGCGCCAGCAGCTTAGAGGGGGCCGACGAGCAGTACTTC. Translated, it gives CASSLEGADEQYF.

The gene calls are TRBV28 and TRBJ2-5; 8 nucleotides agree with TRBD1. The assigned J gene may be wrong: the sequence end matches TRBJ2-7 better. CDR1 and CDR2 (germline): MDHEN, SYDVKM. The CDR3 covers 14 residues. CDR3 amino acids: CASRPDRAEYEQYF. CDR3 in DNA: TGTGCCAGCAGGCCGGACAGGGCGGAATACGAGCAGTACTTC.

CDR3 sequence (DNA): TGTGCCAGTAGTAGAGGGGGGGCTAGCTCTGAGCAGTACTTC. Translated, it gives CASSRGGASSEQYF. The chain couples TRBV19 to TRBJ2-7; D might be TRBD2 (7 bases). CDR1 and CDR2 from the germline V gene are LNHDA and SQIVND (reference sequence). CDR3 length: 14 amino acids. Between the trimmed V and J ends, which lost 4 bases and 7 bases, there was a span of 17 bases.

The chain employs TRBV18 and TRBJ1-5; possibly TRBD1 for D (6 bases). V was cut by 3 bases and J by 4 bases, with 10 bases left in between. The germline V gene encodes CDR1 KGHSH and CDR2 LQKENI. The CDR3 is 14 amino acids. CDR3 amino acids: CASSPYRDNQPQHF. CDR3 coding DNA: TGTGCCAGCTCACCTTACAGGGATAATCAGCCCCAGCATTTT.

The chain joins TRBV19 to TRBJ1-1; D is possibly TRBD1 (6 bases). CDR3 length: 18 residues. Germline loops: CDR1 LNHDA, CDR2 SQIVND (reference sequence). The V end lost 6 bases, the J end lost 0 bases, and 23 bases lay between the germline ends. The CDR3 DNA sequence: TGTGCCAGTAGCCCATACGGGACAACCTTCTCTTTGAACACTGAAGCTTTCTTT. Protein sequence: CASSPYGTTFSLNTEAFF.

This clone was seen a few times. The J gene is TRBJ2-1, the V gene TRBV4-2; D uncertain. The ends were cut back, 0 bases at V and 7 bases at J, with 13 bases in the middle. The CDR3 runs to 15 residues. Germline loops: CDR1 LGHNA, CDR2 YNFKEQ. Here the CDR3 reads CASSQEDAGTNEQFF. For the CDR3, the DNA is TGTGCCAGCAGCCAAGAAGATGCAGGTACGAATGAGCAGTTCTTC.

The chain recombines TRBV6-6 with TRBJ2-3; tentatively, D is TRBD2 (7 bases). Germline assignment: CDR1 MNHNY and CDR2 SVGAGI (reference sequence). The CDR3 totals 12 residues. The V gene lost 5 bases and the J gene lost 11 bases, with 14 bases spanning the gap. The CDR3 loop reads CASSTGEGEQYF. The CDR3 coding sequence is TGTGCCAGCAGTACTGGGGAGGGGGAGCAGTATTTT.

The chain couples TRBV7-8 to TRBJ1-1, with a possible D match to TRBD1 (5 bases). V lost 5 bases to trimming and J lost 5 bases, with 18 bases between them. Per the germline V gene, CDR1 is SGHVS and CDR2 is FQNEAQ. The CDR3 totals 15 residues. In DNA, the CDR3 is TGTGCCAGCAGCCCGTACGGAGGGGAGGGGACTGAAGCTTTCTTT. It specifies CASSPYGGEGTEAFF.

This CDR3 reads CASRYRGPYNEQFF. The CDR3 DNA is TGTGCCAGCAGGTACAGGGGCCCCTACAATGAGCAGTTCTTC. The chain carries TRBV27 and TRBJ2-1; the match to TRBD1 covers 7 bases. V was pared by 6 bases and J by 2 bases, with 4 bases of the junction left unmatched. Germline values: CDR1 MNHEY, CDR2 SMNVEV (reference sequence). CDR3 size: 14 residues.

The J gene is TRBJ2-5, the V gene TRBV28, with TRBD2 identical over 16 bases. Trimming removed 1 base from V and 9 bases from J; junction bases left unmatched: 11. Germline assignment: CDR1 MDHEN and CDR2 SYDVKM. The CDR3 length is 18 residues. The CDR3 DNA is TGTGCCAGCAGTTTATTGGGACTAGCGGGGGGGCGGGCGGAGGCCCAGTACTTC. This translates into CASSLLGLAGGRAEAQYF.

The chain uses TRBV27 and TRBJ2-3; no clear D gene. V lost 0 bases and J lost 0, with 7 bases in between. This CDR3 is built from 15 residues. Germline V gene data show CDR1 as MNHEY and CDR2 as SMNVEV (reference sequence). The CDR3 protein is CASSLSGRSTDTQYF. In DNA form, the CDR3 reads TGTGCCAGCAGTTTATCTGGCAGGAGCACAGATACGCAGTATTTT.

The chain has TRBV5-1 and TRBJ2-7, with TRBD1 as a possible D gene (6 bases). The germline CDR1 and CDR2 sequences are SGHRS and YFSETQ. The ends were cut back, 1 base at V and 1 base at J, with 12 bases in the middle. The CDR3 has 15 residues. The CDR3 DNA reads TGCGCCAGCAGCTTGAGCAACCAGGGGTCCTACGAGCAGTACTTC. It is translated as CASSLSNQGSYEQYF.

This chain links TRBV4-1 with TRBJ2-5; 8 bases fit TRBD2. The CDR3 contains 18 residues. Trimming took 1 base from V and 4 from J; bases not matched to a gene: 14. CDR1 and CDR2 from the germline V gene are MGHRA and YSYEKL. The CDR3 DNA is TGCGCCAGCAGCCAAGGCGTGGGACTAGAGGGGGGGGCAGAGACCCAGTACTTC. It codes for CASSQGVGLEGGAETQYF.

The chain joins TRBV6-5 to TRBJ1-1; no clear D gene. With 7 bases removed from V and 2 bases from J, the gap between germline ends came to 17 bases. CDR3 size: 15 residues. Germline lookup yields CDR1 MNHEY and CDR2 SVGAGI. This CDR3 is CASTLRPPGNTEAFF. CDR3 DNA: TGTGCCAGCACCTTACGTCCCCCGGGAAACACTGAAGCTTTCTTT.

The chain employs TRBV5-4 and TRBJ1-2; 7 bases line up with TRBD1. The junction had 17 bases not matched to a gene; V was cut back by 4 bases and J by 5 bases. CDR1 is SGHNT and CDR2 is YYREEE in the germline V gene (reference sequence). The length of the CDR3 is 17 residues. The DNA of the CDR3 is TGTGCCAGCAGCGGAGGGACAGATGATTTGGGCGGATATGGCTACACCTTC. Its protein product is CASSGGTDDLGGYGYTF.

The V gene is TRBV5-1, the J gene TRBJ2-3; tentative D call: TRBD2 (5 bases). The CDR3 totals 15 residues. The germline V gene has CDR1 SGHRS and CDR2 YFSETQ. The V end lost 5 bases, the J end lost 2 bases, and 15 bases lay between the germline ends. CDR3 nucleotides: TGCGCCAGCAGACCCCGGGGAAGGATCACAGATACGCAGTATTTT. As protein: CASRPRGRITDTQYF.